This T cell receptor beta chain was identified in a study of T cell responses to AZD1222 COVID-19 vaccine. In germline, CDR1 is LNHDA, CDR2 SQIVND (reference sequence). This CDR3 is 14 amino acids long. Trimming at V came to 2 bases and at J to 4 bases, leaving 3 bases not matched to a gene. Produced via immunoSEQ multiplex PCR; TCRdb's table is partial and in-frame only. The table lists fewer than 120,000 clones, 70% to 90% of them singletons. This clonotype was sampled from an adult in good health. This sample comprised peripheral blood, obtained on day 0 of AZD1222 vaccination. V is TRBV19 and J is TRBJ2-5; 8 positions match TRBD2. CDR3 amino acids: CASSISGGGETQYF. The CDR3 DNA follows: TGTGCCAGTAGTATAAGCGGGGGCGGAGAGACCCAGTACTTC. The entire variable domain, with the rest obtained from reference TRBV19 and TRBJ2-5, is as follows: DGGITQSPKYLFRKEGQNVTLSCEQNLNHDAMYWYRQDPGQGLRLIYYSQIVNDFQKGDIAEGYSVSREKKESFPLTVTSAQKNPTAFYLCASSISGGGETQYFGPGTRLLVL.